This T cell receptor (beta chain) stems from a study of cytomegalovirus exposure and HLA in healthy donors. Study-wide results and caveats: Several of the most significant clusters appeared, in a later analysis, to be linked to common viral pathogens. The authors later linked a missense DCLRE1C variant to TCR beta V- and J-gene trimming.

Comment on this clone: Its matching antigen is unknown.

In the PCR, 60 Vbeta and 13 Jbeta primers were used. Only in-frame clones appear in the TCRdb table, and some are missing; sequencing was by immunoSEQ multiplex PCR. The sample lists roughly 170,000 clones; roughly 87% were seen once. The TCR sequence derives from a man between 50 and 59 years old in good health and CMV-seronegative. The sequenced sample consisted of PBMCs.

CDR3 sequence reads: CASSIGYRNYGYTF. CDR3 bases: TGTGCCAGTAGTATAGGCTACAGAAACTATGGCTACACCTTC. The V gene is TRBV19, the J gene TRBJ1-2; D not certain. Germline lookup yields CDR1 LNHDA and CDR2 SQIVND (reference sequence). This CDR3 spans 14 amino acids. Trimming pared 1 base from V and 2 bases from J, leaving 8 bases between.